This T cell receptor (beta chain) was obtained from a study of early stage breast cancer tumors. Whole-study context: About 80% of the 16 invasive tumors were ER+, PR+ and HER2-.

Some clones are missing from TCRdb's copy, which holds only in-frame ones; the method was immunoSEQ multiplex PCR. Of approximately 20,000 clones in the sample, more than 75% were seen once. From germline, CDR1 is SGHNT and CDR2 YYREEE (reference sequence). V was clipped by 4 bases and J by 7 bases, with 14 bases between them. This CDR3 has 13 amino acids. The clonotype comes from a person aged 55 to 70 with breast cancer. The chain recombines TRBV5-4 with TRBJ1-1; D remains unclear. Sequencing was performed on blood. Here the CDR3 DNA reads TGTGCCAGCAGCCGCACCCGGCGGGTTGAAGCTTTCTTT. Translating gives CASSRTRRVEAFF.